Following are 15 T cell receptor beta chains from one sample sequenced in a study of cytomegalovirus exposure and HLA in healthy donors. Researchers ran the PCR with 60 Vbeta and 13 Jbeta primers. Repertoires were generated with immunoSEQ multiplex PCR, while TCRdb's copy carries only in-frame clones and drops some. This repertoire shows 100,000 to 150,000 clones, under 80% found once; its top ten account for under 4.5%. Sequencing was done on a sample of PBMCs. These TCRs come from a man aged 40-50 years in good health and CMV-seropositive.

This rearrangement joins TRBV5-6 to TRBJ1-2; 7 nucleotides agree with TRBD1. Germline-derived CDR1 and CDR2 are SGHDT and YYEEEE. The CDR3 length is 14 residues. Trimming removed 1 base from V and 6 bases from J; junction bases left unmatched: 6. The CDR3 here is CASSLNTGVDGYTF. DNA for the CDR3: TGTGCCAGCAGCTTGAACACAGGGGTGGATGGCTACACCTTC.

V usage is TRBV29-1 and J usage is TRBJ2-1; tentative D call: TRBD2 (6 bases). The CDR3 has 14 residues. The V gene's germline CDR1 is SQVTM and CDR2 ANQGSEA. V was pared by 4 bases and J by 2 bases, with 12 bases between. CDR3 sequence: CSVAGTETYNEQFF. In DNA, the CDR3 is TGCAGCGTTGCAGGGACTGAAACCTACAATGAGCAGTTCTTC.

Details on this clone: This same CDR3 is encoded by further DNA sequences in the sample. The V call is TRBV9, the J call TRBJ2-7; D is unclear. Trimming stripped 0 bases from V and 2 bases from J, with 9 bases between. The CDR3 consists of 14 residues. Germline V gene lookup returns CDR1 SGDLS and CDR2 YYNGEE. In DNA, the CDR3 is TGTGCCAGCAGCGTAGGTACAGCCCCCTACGAGCAGTACTTC. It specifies CASSVGTAPYEQYF.

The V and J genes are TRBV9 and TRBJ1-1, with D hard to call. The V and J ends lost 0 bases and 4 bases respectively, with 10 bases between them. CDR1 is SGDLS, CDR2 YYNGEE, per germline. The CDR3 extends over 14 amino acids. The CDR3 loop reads CASSVEPGSTEAFF. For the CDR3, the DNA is TGTGCCAGCAGCGTAGAACCGGGGAGCACTGAAGCTTTCTTT.

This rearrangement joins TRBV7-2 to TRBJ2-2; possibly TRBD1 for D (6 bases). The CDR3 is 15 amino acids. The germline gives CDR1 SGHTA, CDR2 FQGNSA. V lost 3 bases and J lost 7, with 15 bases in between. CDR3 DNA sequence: TGTGCCAGCAGCTTCTCAGGGGCAAAGATCGGGGAGCTGTTTTTT. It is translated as CASSFSGAKIGELFF.

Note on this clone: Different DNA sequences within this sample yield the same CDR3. The DNA of the CDR3 is TGTGCCAGCAGCCAAGGAGGAGGGATTAATCAGCCCCAGCATTTT. Translating gives CASSQGGGINQPQHF. The chain combines TRBV14 with TRBJ1-5; unclear D gene. V shed 1 base and J shed 4 bases, with 11 bases lying between them. CDR1 and CDR2 from the germline V gene are SGHDN and FVKESK. CDR3 length: 15 residues.

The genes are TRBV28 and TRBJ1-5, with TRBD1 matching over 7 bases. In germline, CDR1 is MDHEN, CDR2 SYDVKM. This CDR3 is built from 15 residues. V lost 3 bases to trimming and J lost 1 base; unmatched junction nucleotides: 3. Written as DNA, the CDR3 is TGTGCCAGCAGTTTCAACAGGGGCAGCAATCAGCCCCAGCATTTT. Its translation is CASSFNRGSNQPQHF.

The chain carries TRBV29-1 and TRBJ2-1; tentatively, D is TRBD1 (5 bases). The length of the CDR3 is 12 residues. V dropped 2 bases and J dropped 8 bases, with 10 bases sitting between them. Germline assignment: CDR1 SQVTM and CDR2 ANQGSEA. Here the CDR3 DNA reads TGCAGCGTTGAAAGGCAGGGCTATGAGCAGTTCTTC. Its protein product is CSVERQGYEQFF.

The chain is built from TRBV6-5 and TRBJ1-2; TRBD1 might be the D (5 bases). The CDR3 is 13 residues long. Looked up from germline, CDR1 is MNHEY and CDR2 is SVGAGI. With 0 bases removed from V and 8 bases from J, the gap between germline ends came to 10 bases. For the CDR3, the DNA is TGTGCCAGCAGTTACTCGAATGGGGGGGGCTACACCTTC. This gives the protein CASSYSNGGGYTF.

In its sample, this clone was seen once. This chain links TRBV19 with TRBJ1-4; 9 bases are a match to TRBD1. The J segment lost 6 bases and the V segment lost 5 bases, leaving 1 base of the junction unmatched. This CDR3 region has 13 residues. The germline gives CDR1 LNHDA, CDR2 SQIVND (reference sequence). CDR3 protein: CASSWTGDEKLFF. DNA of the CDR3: TGTGCCAGTAGTTGGACAGGGGATGAAAAACTGTTTTTT.

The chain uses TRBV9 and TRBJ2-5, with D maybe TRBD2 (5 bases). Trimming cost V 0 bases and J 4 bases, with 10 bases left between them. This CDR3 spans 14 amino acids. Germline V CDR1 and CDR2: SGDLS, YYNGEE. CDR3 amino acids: CASSVEVSVETQYF. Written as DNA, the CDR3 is TGTGCCAGCAGCGTAGAGGTTAGCGTAGAGACCCAGTACTTC.

CDR3 DNA sequence: TGTGCCAGTAGTCCCCCCGGCAGGCCCTACGAGCAGTACTTC. Protein product: CASSPPGRPYEQYF. The chain combines TRBV19 with TRBJ2-7, with D hard to call. V dropped 5 bases and J dropped 2 bases, with 13 bases sitting between them. CDR1 LNHDA and CDR2 SQIVND come from the germline V gene (reference sequence). CDR3 size: 14 residues.

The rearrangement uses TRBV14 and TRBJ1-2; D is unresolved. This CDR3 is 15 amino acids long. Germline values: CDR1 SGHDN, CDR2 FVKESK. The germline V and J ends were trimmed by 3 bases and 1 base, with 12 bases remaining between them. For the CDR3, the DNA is TGTGCCAGCAGCCATCGCGGGCATTTTAACTATGGCTACACCTTC. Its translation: CASSHRGHFNYGYTF.

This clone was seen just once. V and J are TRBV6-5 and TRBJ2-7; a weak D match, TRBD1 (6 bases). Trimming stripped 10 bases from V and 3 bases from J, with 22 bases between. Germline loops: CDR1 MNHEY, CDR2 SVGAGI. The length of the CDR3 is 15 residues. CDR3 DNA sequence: TGTGCCACCTCTAGGGGGACACTCTCAGGCTACGAGCAGTACTTC. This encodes CATSRGTLSGYEQYF.

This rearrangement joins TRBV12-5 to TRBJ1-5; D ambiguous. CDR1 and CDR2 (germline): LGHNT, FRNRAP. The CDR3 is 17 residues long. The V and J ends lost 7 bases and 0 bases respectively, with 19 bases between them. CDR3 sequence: CASAELGGLNSNQPQHF. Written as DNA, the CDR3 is TGTGCTAGTGCCGAACTAGGAGGGTTGAATAGCAATCAGCCCCAGCATTTT.